This is a list of T cell receptor beta chains from one sample in a study of blood T cell repertoires in COVID-19. Profiling relied on immunoSEQ multiplex PCR, and the TCRdb table lists in-frame clones only, not all of them. The data contain roughly 52,000 clones, about four fifths of them seen just once; the ten biggest clones take up approximately 5.9%. The sequenced sample was peripheral blood. The receptors were gathered from a human donor in a cohort sampled during active or convalescent COVID-19. The CDR3 runs from the conserved cysteine through the conserved F or W. Only some rows state a clone size, as once, few, many or a class for expanded clones.

15,TRBV2,-,CASSGQLATNEKLFF
16,TRBV7-2,few,CASSSRGQGSSYEQYF
14,TRBV11-2,-,CASNGQGKAYEQYF
16,TRBV18,-,CASSPPTGGDGNTIYF
13,TRBV6-2/TRBV6-3,-,CASSLQGSNGYTF
16,TRBV11-3,-,CASSQNSGASTDTQYF
13,TRBV2,-,CASSELKSGGYTF
13,TRBV28,-,CASTEGTPYEQYF
11,TRBV12-5,-,CASGLSSEAFF
16,TRBV7-9,-,CASSISSGGRTGELFF
16,TRBV25-1,-,CASSEGTSGVIDTQYF
13,TRBV6-5,-,CASTHSSNQPQHF
14,TRBV7-2,-,CASSRDSITYEQYF
15,TRBV6-2/TRBV6-3,-,CASSYLSFGANVLTF
11,TRBV21-1,-,CASSNEAEAFF
16,TRBV7-6,-,CASSLKAGGLDQPQHF
15,TRBV25-1,-,CASSTGTVDWNTIYF
14,TRBV2,many,CASTTGWTGNTIYF
16,TRBV4-1,-,CASRHPTGTGITEAFF
13,TRBV10-1,few,CASSGQGGEKLFF
14,TRBV19,-,CASRTRGGADTQYF
15,TRBV6-2/TRBV6-3,-,CASSPPGTGAFEQYF
16,TRBV5-1,once,CASSLAAGQPNTEAFF
15,TRBV5-1,-,CASSAGQGADEKLFF
15,TRBV18,-,CASSPNGQGAWEQYF
15,TRBV7-9,-,CASSLVLGALDTQYF